The TCR beta chain under discussion was sequenced for a study of CD8 T cells in Susac syndrome. RNA totalling roughly 0.45 to 1 ug underwent reverse transcription with random hexamers. TCRdb analysed the immunoSEQ multiplex PCR reads with MiXCR anew, one entry per CDR3 protein. The sample records about 130,000 distinct CDR3 sequences, around 94% being singletons. The CDR3 is 16 residues long. The germline V gene has CDR1 SNHLY and CDR2 FYNNEI. V was pared by 6 bases and J by 1 base, with 9 bases of the junction left unmatched. This receptor was identified in a human donor with Susac syndrome. J is TRBJ2-1 and V is TRBV2; the match to TRBD2 covers 7 bases. The source material was CD8+ T cells from PBMCs. The CDR3 DNA sequence: TGTGCCAGCAGGGGCGCGGGGGAACCTTCCTACAATGAGCAGTTCTTC. This gives the protein CASRGAGEPSYNEQFF.